The source of this T cell receptor (beta chain) is a study of cytomegalovirus exposure and HLA in healthy donors. Overall study results and limits: Association with HLA alleles at 0.05 false discovery rate was found for 16,951 TCR beta sequences in a later analysis. In a later analysis, V- and J-gene trimming of beta chains associated with a DCLRE1C missense variant, replicated independently. Researchers catalogued about 160 TCR beta chains as cytomegalovirus-associated.

A multiplex PCR was run with 60 Vbeta primers and 13 Jbeta primers. The protocol was immunoSEQ multiplex PCR, while the TCRdb copy is restricted to in-frame clones and leaves out a portion. Here the sample spans around 190,000 clones, around 82% being singletons. Of note for this clone: Antigen: not known.

The CDR3 sequence is 14 residues long. Germline V gene sequence: CDR1 SGHDT, CDR2 YYEEEE. The germline V and J ends were trimmed by 4 bases and 6 bases, with 17 bases remaining between them. Donors were ostensibly healthy at sampling, although undocumented immune exposures were probable. V usage is TRBV5-6 and J usage is TRBJ2-7; tentative D call: TRBD2 (5 bases). The sample taken for sequencing was PBMCs. The receptor's source is a woman in her twenties or thirties in good health and CMV-seronegative. Here the CDR3 DNA reads TGTGCCAGCAGCCTATCCTCGGGCCTAGCCGAGCAGTACTTC. Its protein product is CASSLSSGLAEQYF.